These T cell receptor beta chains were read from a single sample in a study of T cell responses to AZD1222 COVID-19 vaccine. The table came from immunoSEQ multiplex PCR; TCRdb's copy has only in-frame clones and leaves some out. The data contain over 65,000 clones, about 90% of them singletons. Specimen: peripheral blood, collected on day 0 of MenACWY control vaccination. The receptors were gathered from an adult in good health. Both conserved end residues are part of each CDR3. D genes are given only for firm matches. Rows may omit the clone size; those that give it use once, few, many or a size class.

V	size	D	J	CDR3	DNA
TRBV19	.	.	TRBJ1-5	CASGYRNQPQHF	TGTGCCAGCGGCTATCGCAATCAGCCCCAGCATTTT
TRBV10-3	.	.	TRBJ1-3	CAISEGSGTGNTIYF	TGTGCCATCAGTGAAGGGTCAGGGACTGGAAACACCATATATTTT
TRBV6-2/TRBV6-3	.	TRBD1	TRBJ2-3	CASSKIPGQGDTQYF	TGTGCCAGCAGTAAAATCCCGGGACAGGGCGATACGCAGTATTTT
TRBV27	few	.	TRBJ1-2	CASSLSKGGYGYTF	TGTGCCAGCAGTTTATCCAAGGGGGGGTATGGCTACACCTTC
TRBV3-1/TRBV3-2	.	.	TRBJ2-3	CASSQGAVTQYF	TGTGCCAGCAGCCAAGGGGCGGTTACGCAGTATTTT
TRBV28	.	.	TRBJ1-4	CASSQSYGATNEKLFF	TGTGCCAGCAGCCAATCCTATGGAGCAACTAATGAAAAACTGTTTTTT
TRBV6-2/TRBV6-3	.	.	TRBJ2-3	CASSLDSSDTQYF	TGTGCCAGCAGTTTGGACAGCTCAGATACGCAGTATTTT
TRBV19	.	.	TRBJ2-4	CASSTGGGLAKNIQYF	TGTGCCAGTAGTACTGGAGGGGGGCTAGCCAAAAACATTCAGTACTTC
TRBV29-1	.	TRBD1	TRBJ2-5	CSVETTGKQETQYF	TGCAGCGTTGAGACGACAGGGAAACAAGAGACCCAGTACTTC
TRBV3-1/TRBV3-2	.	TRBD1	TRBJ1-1	CASSQATDRAF	TGTGCCAGCAGCCAAGCGACAGACAGGGCCTTT